The 23 T cell receptor beta chains below come from one sample, sequenced in a study of PD-1 blockade in mismatch repair-deficient tumors. These TCRs are of unknown antigen specificity. Generated by immunoSEQ multiplex PCR, the TCRdb table keeps only in-frame clones and is missing some. The table shows over 9,000 clones, with 75% to 95% occurring only once. As to time point: approximately ten-day in vitro stimulation with candidate neoantigen peptide 3. This specimen consisted of cells cultured in vitro, obtained from a patient treated with pembrolizumab. Source of these receptors: an adult with mismatch repair-deficient cancer.

The CDR3 DNA is TGTGCCAGCAGTGAAGGAGGGGGACGACCCCAGCATTTT. It specifies CASSEGGGRPQHF. The rearrangement links TRBV6-1 to TRBJ1-5; possible D gene TRBD1, 6 bases. Deletions cut 1 base from V and 10 bases from J, with 11 bases between. The CDR3 consists of 13 residues. Germline lookup yields CDR1 MNHNS and CDR2 SASEGT.

The chain combines TRBV7-2 with TRBJ1-1; maybe TRBD1 (5 bases). Germline CDR1 reads SGHTA; CDR2 reads FQGNSA. V lost 5 bases and J 3 bases, leaving 28 bases between the germline ends. CDR3 length equals 19 residues. For the CDR3, the DNA is TGTGCCAGCAGCCCCCACCTGGGACCGAGCGGGGCGTGGGACACTGAAGCTTTCTTT. Its protein product is CASSPHLGPSGAWDTEAFF. Drawing the rest from reference TRBV7-2 and TRBJ1-1, the complete variable domain is GAGVSQSPSNKVTEKGKDVELRCDPISGHTALYWYRQSLGQGLEFLIYFQGNSAPDKSGLPSDRFSAERTGGSVSTLTIQRTQQEDSAVYLCASSPHLGPSGAWDTEAFFGQGTRLTVV.

Here the CDR3 DNA reads TGTGCCAGCAGCGTAGGGGCTAGCGGGGGCGAGCAGTACTTC. Its protein is CASSVGASGGEQYF. The chain carries TRBV9 and TRBJ2-7; 10 positions agree with TRBD2. The V segment lost 0 bases and the J segment 6 bases; nucleotides outside the gene matches: 3. Germline V gene data show CDR1 as SGDLS and CDR2 as YYNGEE. This CDR3 region has 14 residues.

This chain connects TRBV7-6 to TRBJ1-5; TRBD1 might be the D (5 bases). Between the trimmed V and J ends, which lost 3 bases and 0 bases, there was a span of 9 bases. The CDR3 is 15 residues long. The germline gives CDR1 SGHVS, CDR2 FNYEAQ. The CDR3 nucleotides read TGTGCCAGCAGCTTGGGGCAGGCTAGCAATCAGCCCCAGCATTTT. This codes for CASSLGQASNQPQHF. Together with reference TRBV7-6 and TRBJ1-5, the CDR3 gives the full variable domain: GAGVSQSPRYKVTKRGQDVALRCDPISGHVSLYWYRQALGQGPEFLTYFNYEAQQDKSGLPNDRFSAERPEGSISTLTIQRTEQRDSAMYRCASSLGQASNQPQHFGDGTRLSIL.

This clone was observed once. The CDR3 region is CASSLRQPAYSNQPQHF. The CDR3 nucleotides are TGTGCCAGCAGTTTAAGACAGCCCGCTTATAGCAATCAGCCCCAGCATTTT. V usage is TRBV27 and J usage is TRBJ1-5, with TRBD1 as a possible D gene (5 bases). The CDR3 is made up of 17 amino acids. The V end lost 2 bases, the J end lost 0 bases, and 14 bases lay between the germline ends. Germline V gives CDR1 MNHEY, CDR2 SMNVEV (reference sequence).

The rearrangement uses TRBV11-2 and TRBJ1-1; D ambiguous. This CDR3 region has 15 residues. CDR1 SGHAT and CDR2 FQNNGV come from the germline V gene. V shed 5 bases and J shed 2 bases, with 15 bases lying between them. The CDR3 here is CASSPTTRSNTEAFF. Written as DNA, the CDR3 is TGTGCCAGCAGCCCGACGACAAGGAGCAACACTGAAGCTTTCTTT.

This clone was seen a few times. The chain couples TRBV19 to TRBJ2-1; TRBD2 matches at 7 bases. Germline values: CDR1 LNHDA, CDR2 SQIVND (reference sequence). V shed 4 bases and J 4 bases; nucleotides not matched to a gene: 4. The CDR3 contains 14 residues. Written as DNA, the CDR3 is TGTGCCAGTAGTAGCGGGAGCAAGTACAATGAGCAGTTCTTC. It yields the protein CASSSGSKYNEQFF. The full variable domain, its missing parts supplied by reference TRBV19 and TRBJ2-1, is DGGITQSPKYLFRKEGQNVTLSCEQNLNHDAMYWYRQDPGQGLRLIYYSQIVNDFQKGDIAEGYSVSREKKESFPLTVTSAQKNPTAFYLCASSSGSKYNEQFFGPGTRLTVL.

J is TRBJ2-1 and V is TRBV7-9; TRBD2 aligns across 10 bases. This CDR3 spans 18 amino acids. CDR1 is SEHNR, CDR2 FQNEAQ, per germline (reference sequence). With 5 bases clipped from V and 0 bases from J, the junction kept 10 bases outside the gene matches. The CDR3 sequence: CASSTPGLALSSYNEQFF. In DNA form, the CDR3 reads TGTGCCAGCAGCACACCGGGACTAGCGTTAAGCTCCTACAATGAGCAGTTCTTC.

The table lists this clone with a count of one. The CDR3 DNA follows: TGTGCCAGCTCACCGGGACTAGTCTACGAGCAGTACTTC. It is translated as CASSPGLVYEQYF. The chain carries TRBV18 and TRBJ2-7; 8 bases line up with TRBD2. With 3 bases clipped from V and 3 bases from J, the junction kept 1 base outside the gene matches. This CDR3 has 13 residues. Germline assignment: CDR1 KGHSH and CDR2 LQKENI.

This rearrangement joins TRBV19 to TRBJ1-2; possible D gene TRBD1, 5 bases. CDR1 and CDR2 from the germline V gene are LNHDA and SQIVND (reference sequence). Trimming stripped 2 bases from V and 6 bases from J, with 16 bases between. The CDR3 extends over 15 amino acids. The CDR3 here is CASSIFEDKSNGYTF. The DNA of the CDR3 is TGTGCCAGTAGTATATTCGAGGACAAGTCAAATGGCTACACCTTC.

This clone was recorded once. In DNA, the CDR3 is TGCGCCAGCAGCTTGCGGACGTACAATGAGCAGTTCTTC. This codes for CASSLRTYNEQFF. The chain carries TRBV5-1 and TRBJ2-1; D is unresolved. This CDR3 is built from 13 residues. CDR1 SGHRS and CDR2 YFSETQ come from the germline V gene. Deletions cut 1 base from V and 4 bases from J, with 6 bases between.

This chain connects TRBV28 to TRBJ2-7, with D perhaps matching TRBD2 (5 bases). The CDR3 spans 16 residues. Trimming stripped 3 bases from V and 3 bases from J, with 18 bases between. Germline CDR1 and CDR2: MDHEN and SYDVKM. The CDR3 is CASSFGSGEGIYEQYF. CDR3 in DNA: TGTGCCAGCAGTTTTGGGTCGGGTGAGGGTATCTACGAGCAGTACTTC.

The chain is built from TRBV28 and TRBJ1-5; no firm D call. CDR3 length equals 13 residues. CDR1 and CDR2 from the germline V gene are MDHEN and SYDVKM. V was shortened by 3 bases and J by 0 bases, with 3 bases between the two germline ends. CDR3 sequence reads: CASSLVSNQPQHF. CDR3 sequence (DNA): TGTGCCAGCAGTTTGGTTAGCAATCAGCCCCAGCATTTT. The full variable domain, rest sourced from reference TRBV28 and TRBJ1-5, is DVKVTQSSRYLVKRTGEKVFLECVQDMDHENMFWYRQDPGLGLRLIYFSYDVKMKEKGDIPEGYSVSREKKERFSLILESASTNQTSMYLCASSLVSNQPQHFGDGTRLSIL.

The rearrangement joins TRBV19 to TRBJ1-5; D perhaps matches TRBD1 (6 bases). Between the trimmed V and J ends, which lost 2 bases and 6 bases, there was a span of 11 bases. CDR1 LNHDA and CDR2 SQIVND come from the germline V gene (reference sequence). This CDR3 contains 14 residues. CDR3 nucleotide sequence: TGTGCCAGTAGTATATGGGACAAGCTTCAGCCCCAGCATTTT. Encoded protein: CASSIWDKLQPQHF.

The rearrangement joins TRBV6-6 to TRBJ2-7; 9 bases fit TRBD1. The CDR3 length is 14 residues. Trimming removed 4 bases from V and 4 bases from J; junction bases left unmatched: 5. In germline, CDR1 is MNHNY, CDR2 SVGAGI (reference sequence). The CDR3 DNA sequence: TGTGCCAGCAGTTCGGGACAGGGTGGATACGAGCAGTACTTC. It translates to CASSSGQGGYEQYF.

V and J are TRBV9 and TRBJ2-3, with 7 bases fitting TRBD2. Trimming removed 3 bases from V and 2 bases from J; junction bases left unmatched: 12. Germline CDR1 reads SGDLS; CDR2 reads YYNGEE. The length of the CDR3 is 17 residues. The CDR3 here is CASSAPPTSAYTDTQYF. In nucleotides, the CDR3 is TGTGCCAGCAGCGCTCCCCCTACTAGCGCCTACACAGATACGCAGTATTTT.

This CDR3 is CASSLGLSNTEAFF. As DNA, the CDR3 is TGTGCCAGCTCACTGGGACTATCGAACACTGAAGCTTTCTTT. The genes are TRBV18 and TRBJ1-1; a possible D gene is TRBD1 (5 bases). CDR3 length equals 14 residues. V was cut by 4 bases and J by 1 base, with 10 bases left in between. Germline V lookup: CDR1 KGHSH, CDR2 LQKENI. Drawing the rest from reference TRBV18 and TRBJ1-1, the complete variable domain is NAGVMQNPRHLVRRRGQEARLRCSPMKGHSHVYWYRQLPEEGLKFMVYLQKENIIDESGMPKERFSAEFPKEGPSILRIQQVVRGDSAAYFCASSLGLSNTEAFFGQGTRLTVV.

The rearrangement uses TRBV6-1 and TRBJ2-2, with 9 bases fitting TRBD1. V lost 2 bases to trimming and J lost 4 bases; unmatched junction nucleotides: 5. CDR3 length: 16 residues. Germline CDR1 reads MNHNS; CDR2 reads SASEGT. In DNA, the CDR3 is TGTGCCAGCAGTGAAAGATGGGACAGGGCCACCGGGGAGCTGTTTTTT. This gives the protein CASSERWDRATGELFF.

V is TRBV5-1 and J is TRBJ2-2, with D unclear. Per the germline V gene, CDR1 is SGHRS and CDR2 is YFSETQ. V lost 4 bases, J lost 2 bases, and 15 bases lay in between. The length of the CDR3 is 16 residues. The CDR3 here is CASSLVPGLNTGELFF. CDR3 DNA: TGCGCCAGCAGCCTGGTGCCCGGGCTAAACACCGGGGAGCTGTTTTTT.

This chain uses TRBV28 with TRBJ2-7; D not resolved. This CDR3 has 14 residues. CDR1 and CDR2 from the germline V gene are MDHEN and SYDVKM. Trimming left V 8 bases short and J 0 bases short, with 14 bases between. The CDR3: CASGQARFSYEQYF. The CDR3 DNA is TGTGCCAGCGGCCAGGCCCGGTTCTCCTACGAGCAGTACTTC.

This rearrangement joins TRBV5-4 to TRBJ2-1; 7 nucleotides align to TRBD1. CDR3 length equals 17 residues. Germline trimming cut 1 base from V and 5 bases from J; bases unmatched to any gene: 12. Germline CDR1 is SGHNT and CDR2 is YYREEE (reference sequence). The CDR3 nucleotides read TGTGCCAGCAGCTTGTATGGGACAGTCGAGGTAGACAATGAGCAGTTCTTC. This gives the protein CASSLYGTVEVDNEQFF.

The chain joins TRBV7-2 to TRBJ1-5; D call uncertain. The CDR3 is made up of 14 amino acids. CDR1 is SGHTA and CDR2 is FQGNSA in the germline V gene. The V end lost 3 bases, the J end lost 3 bases, and 9 bases lay between the germline ends. CDR3 nucleotides: TGTGCCAGCAGCTTGCGACGGGTCAATCAGCCCCAGCATTTT. Translated, it gives CASSLRRVNQPQHF.

This chain joins TRBV7-9 and TRBJ1-5; D perhaps matches TRBD1 (5 bases). This CDR3 spans 15 amino acids. The V end lost 0 bases, the J end lost 3 bases, and 9 bases lay between the germline ends. The V gene's germline CDR1 is SEHNR and CDR2 FQNEAQ (reference sequence). The chain's CDR3 is CASSLAGDLNQPQHF. CDR3 DNA: TGTGCCAGCAGCTTAGCGGGGGACCTCAATCAGCCCCAGCATTTT.